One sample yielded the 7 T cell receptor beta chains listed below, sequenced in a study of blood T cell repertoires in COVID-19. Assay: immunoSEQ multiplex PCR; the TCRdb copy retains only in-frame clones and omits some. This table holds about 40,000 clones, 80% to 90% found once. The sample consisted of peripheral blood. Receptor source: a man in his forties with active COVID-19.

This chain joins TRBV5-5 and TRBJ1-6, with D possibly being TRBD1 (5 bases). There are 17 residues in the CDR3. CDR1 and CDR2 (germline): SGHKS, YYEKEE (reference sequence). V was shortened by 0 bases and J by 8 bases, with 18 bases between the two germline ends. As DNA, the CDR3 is TGTGCCAGCAGCTTGGGTTTCTGGGGCCGGAGGGATTCACCCCTCCACTTT. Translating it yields CASSLGFWGRRDSPLHF.

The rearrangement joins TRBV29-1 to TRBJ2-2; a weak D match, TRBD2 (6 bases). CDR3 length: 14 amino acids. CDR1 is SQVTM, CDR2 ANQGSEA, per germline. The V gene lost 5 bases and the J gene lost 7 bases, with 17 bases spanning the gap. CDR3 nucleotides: TGCAGCGTTTCCTTGTGGAGGGACGGCGGGGAGCTGTTTTTT. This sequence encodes CSVSLWRDGGELFF.

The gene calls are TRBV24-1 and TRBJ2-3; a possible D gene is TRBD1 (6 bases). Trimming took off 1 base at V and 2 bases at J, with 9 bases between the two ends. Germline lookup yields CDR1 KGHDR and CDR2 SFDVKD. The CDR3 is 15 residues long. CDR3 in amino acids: CATSDLQGHTDTQYF. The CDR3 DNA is TGTGCCACCAGTGATTTACAGGGACACACAGATACGCAGTATTTT.

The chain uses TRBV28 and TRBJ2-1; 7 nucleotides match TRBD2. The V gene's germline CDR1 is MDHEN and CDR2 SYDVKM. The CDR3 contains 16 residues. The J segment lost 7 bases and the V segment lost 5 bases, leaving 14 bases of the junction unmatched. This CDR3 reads CASSIGREVYRNEQFF. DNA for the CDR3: TGTGCCAGCAGTATCGGTCGGGAGGTGTACAGGAATGAGCAGTTCTTC.

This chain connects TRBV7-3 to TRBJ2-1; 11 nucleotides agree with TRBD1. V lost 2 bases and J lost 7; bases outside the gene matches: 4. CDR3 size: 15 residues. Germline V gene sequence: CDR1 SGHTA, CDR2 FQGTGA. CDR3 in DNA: TGTGCCAGCAGCTTAGGGACAGGGGGTGAAAATGAGCAGTTCTTC. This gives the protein CASSLGTGGENEQFF.

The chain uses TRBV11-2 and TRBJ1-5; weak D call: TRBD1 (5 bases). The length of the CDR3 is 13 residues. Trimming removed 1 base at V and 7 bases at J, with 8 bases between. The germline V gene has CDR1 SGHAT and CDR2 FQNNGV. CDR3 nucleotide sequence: TGTGCCAGCAGCTTAGGCGGGGGACAGCCCCAGCATTTT. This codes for CASSLGGGQPQHF.

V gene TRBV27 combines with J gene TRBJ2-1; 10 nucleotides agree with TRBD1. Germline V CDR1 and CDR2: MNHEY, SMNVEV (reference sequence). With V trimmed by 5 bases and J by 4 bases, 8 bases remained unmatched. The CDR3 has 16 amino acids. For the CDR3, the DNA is TGTGCCAGCAGTACCCCCCGGGACAGGGGTTACAATGAGCAGTTCTTC. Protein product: CASSTPRDRGYNEQFF.